The 30 T cell receptor beta chains below come from one sample, sequenced in a study of blood T cell repertoires in COVID-19. The assay was immunoSEQ multiplex PCR, and TCRdb's table has in-frame clones only and misses some. This sample has 130,000 or so clones, with more than 75% found just once. Sample: peripheral blood. These receptors were taken from a woman aged 45-65 years with acute or convalescent COVID-19.

This rearrangement joins TRBV3-1 (or the pseudogene TRBV3-2) to TRBJ2-7, with 10 positions matching TRBD1. V shed 5 bases, J shed 4 bases, and the junction held 5 bases outside the gene matches. From germline, CDR1 is LGHDT and CDR2 YNNKEL (reference sequence). The length of the CDR3 is 14 residues. In nucleotides, the CDR3 is TGTGCCAGCAGCGTTCGACAGGGGGCTTACGAGCAGTACTTC. It encodes CASSVRQGAYEQYF.

The gene calls are TRBV7-3 and TRBJ1-1; 7 bases are shared with TRBD1. Germline CDR1 reads SGHTA; CDR2 reads FQGTGA. Trimming took 1 base from V and 4 from J; bases not matched to a gene: 3. This CDR3 is built from 14 residues. CDR3 amino acids: CASSLKGTVTEAFF. CDR3 nucleotide sequence: TGTGCCAGCAGCTTAAAAGGGACAGTCACTGAAGCTTTCTTT.

This sequence joins TRBV7-2 and TRBJ2-1; 10 bases map to TRBD2. The germline CDR1 and CDR2 sequences are SGHTA and FQGNSA. With 6 bases clipped from V and 10 bases from J, the junction kept 9 bases outside the gene matches. The CDR3 sequence is 14 residues long. CDR3 coding DNA: TGTGCCAGCAGACCTAGCGGGAGCCGGAAGGAGCAGTTCTTC. This codes for CASRPSGSRKEQFF.

The chain employs TRBV18 and TRBJ2-2; a weak D match, TRBD1 (6 bases). The CDR3 consists of 15 residues. Deletions cut 3 bases from V and 1 base from J, with 9 bases between. Looked up from germline, CDR1 is KGHSH and CDR2 is LQKENI. CDR3 amino acids: CASSPPDRNTGELFF. For the CDR3, the DNA is TGTGCCAGCTCACCCCCGGACAGGAACACCGGGGAGCTGTTTTTT.

This chain links TRBV6-5 with TRBJ2-1; 9 positions agree with TRBD2. The germline V gene has CDR1 MNHEY and CDR2 SVGAGI. The CDR3 runs to 16 residues. Trimming cost V 4 bases and J 2 bases; bases outside gene matches: 6. In DNA, the CDR3 is TGTGCCAGCAGTTTGGTTAGCGGGGGCCCCTACAATGAGCAGTTCTTC. Encoded protein: CASSLVSGGPYNEQFF.

The genes are TRBV7-9 and TRBJ1-3, with 7 bases identical to TRBD1. The trim removed 0 bases at V and 4 bases at J, leaving 6 bases unmatched. Germline V gene sequence: CDR1 SEHNR, CDR2 FQNEAQ (reference sequence). The CDR3 contains 16 residues. The CDR3: CASSLATTGSGNTIYF. In DNA form, the CDR3 reads TGTGCCAGCAGCTTAGCGACGACAGGGTCCGGAAACACCATATATTTT.

The CDR3 reads CASSEGGVTYEQYF. The CDR3 DNA is TGTGCCAGCAGTGAAGGGGGGGTCACCTACGAGCAGTACTTC. The V call is TRBV11-3, the J call TRBJ2-7; D perhaps matches TRBD2 (7 bases). The CDR3 contains 14 residues. CDR1 and CDR2 (germline): SGHNT, YENEEA. With 6 bases removed from V and 2 bases from J, the gap between germline ends came to 14 bases.

This chain joins TRBV5-1 and TRBJ2-1, with 7 bases identical to TRBD1. CDR3 size: 15 residues. Germline CDR1 SGHRS, CDR2 YFSETQ. Trimming at V came to 2 bases and at J to 7 bases, leaving 9 bases not matched to a gene. The CDR3 loop is CASSLDRDGWNEQFF. DNA for the CDR3: TGCGCCAGCAGCTTAGACAGGGACGGTTGGAATGAGCAGTTCTTC.

CDR3 region: CSVVTSANEQFF. The DNA of the CDR3 is TGCAGCGTTGTGACTAGCGCCAATGAGCAGTTCTTC. The genes are TRBV29-1 and TRBJ2-1; 8 nucleotides line up with TRBD2. V was clipped by 4 bases and J by 6 bases; unmatched bases: 2. Germline loops: CDR1 SQVTM, CDR2 ANQGSEA. There are 12 residues in the CDR3.

This chain links TRBV19 with TRBJ1-1; 11 nucleotides match TRBD1. J gave up 3 bases and V 5 bases, and 2 bases lay outside the gene matches. Per germline, CDR1 LNHDA and CDR2 SQIVND (reference sequence). This CDR3 is built from 14 residues. The CDR3 nucleotides are TGTGCCAGTAGTTGGGACAGGGGGGACACTGAAGCTTTCTTT. Its protein is CASSWDRGDTEAFF.

This clone was recorded at least ten times. V and J are TRBV10-1 and TRBJ2-2; TRBD1 agrees at 8 bases. Germline V lookup: CDR1 WNHNN, CDR2 SYGVQD (reference sequence). This CDR3 region has 16 residues. After removal of 2 bases from V and 6 bases from J, the junction contained 8 bases not matched to a gene. The CDR3 loop reads CASSEGQGAWPGELFF. The CDR3 DNA reads TGCGCCAGCAGTGAGGGGCAGGGGGCTTGGCCCGGGGAGCTGTTTTTT.

This rearrangement joins TRBV5-1 to TRBJ1-6, with a possible D match to TRBD1 (5 bases). The V gene lost 0 bases and the J gene lost 5 bases, with 6 bases spanning the gap. Per the germline V gene, CDR1 is SGHRS and CDR2 is YFSETQ. The CDR3 covers 14 residues. The CDR3 DNA reads TGCGCCAGCAGCTTGGCCAGGGATAATTCACCCCTCCACTTT. Translated: CASSLARDNSPLHF.

The V gene is TRBV2, the J gene TRBJ1-5; D possibly corresponds to TRBD1 (5 bases). Looked up from germline, CDR1 is SNHLY and CDR2 is FYNNEI. This CDR3 contains 14 residues. V lost 4 bases, J lost 1 base, and 8 bases lay in between. The CDR3: CASSGGRSNQPQHF. The CDR3 DNA reads as TGTGCCAGCAGTGGGGGCAGAAGCAATCAGCCCCAGCATTTT.

V gene TRBV9 combines with J gene TRBJ2-7; D unclear. V shed 3 bases and J shed 0 bases, with 7 bases lying between them. The CDR3 extends over 13 amino acids. In germline, CDR1 is SGDLS, CDR2 YYNGEE. The CDR3 DNA follows: TGTGCCAGCAGCGCCCCGTCCTCCTACGAGCAGTACTTC. It codes for CASSAPSSYEQYF.

The V and J genes are TRBV20-1 and TRBJ2-1; 15 bases agree with TRBD2. The V segment lost 3 bases and the J segment 14 bases; nucleotides outside the gene matches: 8. Germline loops: CDR1 DFQATT, CDR2 SNEGSKA (reference sequence). The length of the CDR3 is 14 residues. The CDR3 is CSASLGLAGGREFF. The CDR3 DNA follows: TGCAGTGCTAGTTTGGGACTAGCGGGAGGCAGGGAGTTCTTC.

J is TRBJ1-5 and V is TRBV19; a possible D gene is TRBD1 (6 bases). Per the germline V gene, CDR1 is LNHDA and CDR2 is SQIVND (reference sequence). This CDR3 is built from 16 residues. V lost 5 bases and J 2 bases, leaving 16 bases between the germline ends. CDR3 region: CASSGVRGKGNQPQHF. CDR3 sequence (DNA): TGTGCCAGTAGTGGGGTCAGGGGAAAGGGCAATCAGCCCCAGCATTTT.

The chain combines TRBV4-1 with TRBJ1-2; 7 positions match TRBD1. The CDR3 totals 14 residues. The trim removed 2 bases at V and 4 bases at J, leaving 4 bases unmatched. Germline CDR1 MGHRA, CDR2 YSYEKL. CDR3 amino acids: CASSQKQGFYGYTF. DNA of the CDR3: TGCGCCAGCAGCCAAAAACAGGGGTTCTATGGCTACACCTTC.

V is TRBV5-4 and J is TRBJ2-3, with D possibly being TRBD2 (6 bases). Trimming cost V 3 bases and J 3 bases, with 11 bases left between them. CDR1 and CDR2 (germline): SGHNT, YYREEE (reference sequence). The CDR3 sequence is 14 residues long. CDR3 sequence reads: CASSSRRETDTQYF. In DNA form, the CDR3 reads TGTGCCAGCAGCTCCCGCCGGGAGACAGATACGCAGTATTTT.

The chain carries TRBV7-2 and TRBJ2-1; 8 positions agree with TRBD2. Per the germline V gene, CDR1 is SGHTA and CDR2 is FQGNSA. The junction had 14 bases not matched to a gene; V was cut back by 5 bases and J by 8 bases. The length of the CDR3 is 16 residues. Written as DNA, the CDR3 is TGTGCCAGCAGCGGGCCCGGGACTAGGATTAGAGATGAGCAGTTCTTC. Protein: CASSGPGTRIRDEQFF.

This clone showed up just once. The chain couples TRBV5-1 to TRBJ2-5; 12 bases line up with TRBD2. Germline V gene sequence: CDR1 SGHRS, CDR2 YFSETQ. The CDR3 covers 16 residues. Losses at the gene ends were 0 bases for V and 4 bases for J; bases not matched to a gene: 4. This CDR3 is CASSLGLAGVRETQYF. DNA of the CDR3: TGCGCCAGCAGCTTGGGACTAGCGGGAGTAAGAGAGACCCAGTACTTC.

This clone has a single count. This chain joins TRBV30 and TRBJ2-5; 10 bases agree with TRBD1. The CDR3 has 15 residues. Germline CDR1 GTSNPN, CDR2 SVGIG (reference sequence). V gave up 5 bases and J gave up 5 bases; unmatched junction bases: 11. CDR3 region: CAWGQGDIGGETQYF. The DNA for the CDR3 is TGTGCCTGGGGACAGGGGGATATAGGAGGGGAGACCCAGTACTTC.

The chain carries TRBV6-6 and TRBJ1-5; D perhaps matches TRBD1 (5 bases). V gave up 6 bases and J gave up 6 bases, with 12 bases separating them. The germline CDR1 and CDR2 sequences are MNHNY and SVGAGI (reference sequence). The CDR3 spans 13 residues. The CDR3 coding sequence is TGTGCCAGCAGACAGGAAAAGGGTCAGCCCCAGCATTTT. Amino acid sequence: CASRQEKGQPQHF.

As DNA, the CDR3 is TGTGCCAGTAGTATAGATCCCCAGTGGGGCTACACCTTC. As protein: CASSIDPQWGYTF. This chain connects TRBV19 to TRBJ1-2; D not resolved. Germline V lookup: CDR1 LNHDA, CDR2 SQIVND (reference sequence). Trimming pared 0 bases from V and 8 bases from J, leaving 10 bases between. The CDR3 spans 13 residues.

This sequence joins TRBV19 and TRBJ2-4; 10 nucleotides match TRBD1. The CDR3 length is 15 residues. With 1 base clipped from V and 9 bases from J, the junction kept 6 bases outside the gene matches. Germline V gene lookup returns CDR1 LNHDA and CDR2 SQIVND (reference sequence). The CDR3 region has the DNA TGTGCCAGTAGTATAGGTGACAGGGGGCCGAGCATTCAGTACTTC. Translation: CASSIGDRGPSIQYF. The whole variable domain, remainder taken from reference TRBV19 and TRBJ2-4, is DGGITQSPKYLFRKEGQNVTLSCEQNLNHDAMYWYRQDPGQGLRLIYYSQIVNDFQKGDIAEGYSVSREKKESFPLTVTSAQKNPTAFYLCASSIGDRGPSIQYFGAGTRLSVL.

This clone was recorded only once. The chain carries TRBV23-1 and TRBJ1-4, with 7 positions matching TRBD1. TRBV23-1 is an open reading frame, and its role is uncertain. V lost 5 bases, J lost 0 bases, and 12 bases stayed unmatched. The length of the CDR3 is 18 residues. The CDR3: CASSGGRGVYATNEKLFF. CDR3 DNA: TGCGCCAGCAGTGGGGGCAGGGGGGTATATGCAACTAATGAAAAACTGTTTTTT.

A few counts support this clone. The chain couples TRBV27 to TRBJ1-4; 9 nucleotides align to TRBD1. CDR3 size: 15 residues. CDR1 and CDR2 from the germline V gene are MNHEY and SMNVEV (reference sequence). V was clipped by 5 bases and J by 8 bases; unmatched bases: 9. The CDR3 DNA reads as TGTGCCAGCAGTCACTTGACAGGGGGAAGGGAAAAACTGTTTTTT. Its protein is CASSHLTGGREKLFF.

The V call is TRBV27, the J call TRBJ2-5, with TRBD2 as a possible D gene (5 bases). CDR1 and CDR2 from the germline V gene are MNHEY and SMNVEV (reference sequence). The CDR3 consists of 15 residues. Deletions cut 3 bases from V and 4 bases from J, with 15 bases between. CDR3 amino acids: CASSFGGRRGETQYF. CDR3 sequence (DNA): TGTGCCAGCAGTTTCGGTGGGAGACGGGGAGAGACCCAGTACTTC.

In its sample, this clone was seen once. This chain joins TRBV7-8 and TRBJ2-3; 9 positions match TRBD2. Germline-derived CDR1 and CDR2 are SGHVS and FQNEAQ. This CDR3 is built from 19 residues. V lost 1 base, J lost 8 bases, and 19 bases stayed unmatched. The chain's CDR3 is CASSLDTIGGGGSRGTQYF. The CDR3 nucleotides read TGTGCCAGCAGCTTAGATACTATTGGCGGGGGGGGAAGCCGAGGTACGCAGTATTTT.

The chain recombines TRBV30 with TRBJ1-1, with a possible D match to TRBD1 (6 bases). The length of the CDR3 is 13 residues. The germline CDR1 and CDR2 sequences are GTSNPN and SVGIG (reference sequence). The V end was cut by 0 bases, the J end by 5 bases, with 10 bases between. Here the CDR3 reads CAWSVQGKTEAFF. The CDR3 nucleotides are TGTGCCTGGAGTGTACAGGGCAAGACTGAAGCTTTCTTT.

This chain uses TRBV5-8 with TRBJ1-5; D not certain. The germline V and J ends were trimmed by 2 bases and 1 base, with 10 bases remaining between them. Germline V gives CDR1 SGHTS, CDR2 YDEGEE. The CDR3 runs to 15 residues. The CDR3 region has the DNA TGTGCCAGCAGCTTCTGGGAGACGAGCAATCAGCCCCAGCATTTT. This translates into CASSFWETSNQPQHF.